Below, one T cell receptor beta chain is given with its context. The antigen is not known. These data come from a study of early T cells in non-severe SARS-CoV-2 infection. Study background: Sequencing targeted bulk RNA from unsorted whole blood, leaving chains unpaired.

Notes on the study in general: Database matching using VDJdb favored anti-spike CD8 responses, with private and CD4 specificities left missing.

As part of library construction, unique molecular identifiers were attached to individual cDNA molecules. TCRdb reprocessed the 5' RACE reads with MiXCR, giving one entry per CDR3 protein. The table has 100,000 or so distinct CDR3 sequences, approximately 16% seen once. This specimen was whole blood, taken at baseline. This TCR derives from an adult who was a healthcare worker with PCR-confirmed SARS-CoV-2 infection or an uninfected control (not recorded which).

CDR3 in DNA: TGTGCCAGCTCACCACGACAGGGACGTGAGCAGTTCTTC. Amino acid sequence: CASSPRQGREQFF. The chain uses TRBV18 and TRBJ2-1; TRBD1 matches 7 bases. V lost 1 base, J lost 9 bases, and 3 bases stayed unmatched. The CDR3 length is 13 residues. Germline V gene data show CDR1 as KGHSH and CDR2 as LQKENI.